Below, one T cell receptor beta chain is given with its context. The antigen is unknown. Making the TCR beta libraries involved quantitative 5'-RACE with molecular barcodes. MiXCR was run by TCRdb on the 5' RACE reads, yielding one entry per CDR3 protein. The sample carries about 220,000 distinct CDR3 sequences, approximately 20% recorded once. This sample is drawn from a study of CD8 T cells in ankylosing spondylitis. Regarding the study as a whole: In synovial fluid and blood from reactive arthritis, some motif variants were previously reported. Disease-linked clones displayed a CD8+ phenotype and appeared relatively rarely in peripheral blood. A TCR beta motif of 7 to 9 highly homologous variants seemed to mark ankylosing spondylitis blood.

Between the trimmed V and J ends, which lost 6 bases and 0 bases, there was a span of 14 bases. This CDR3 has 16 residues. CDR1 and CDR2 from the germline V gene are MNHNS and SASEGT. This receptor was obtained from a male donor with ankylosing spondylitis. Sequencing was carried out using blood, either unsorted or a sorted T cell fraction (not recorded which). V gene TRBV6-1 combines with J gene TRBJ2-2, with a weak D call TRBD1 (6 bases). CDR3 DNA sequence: TGTGCCAGCAGAGCTTACAGGGTAACGAACACCGGGGAGCTGTTTTTT. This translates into CASRAYRVTNTGELFF.